The rows below give T cell receptor beta chains drawn from one sample of a study of CXCR3-negative and CXCR3-positive naive CD8 T cells. TCRdb re-called the 5' RACE reads and shows each CDR3 protein once, DNA omitted. There are 5,000 to 7,000 distinct CDR3 sequences in the sample, with less than 2.5% held by the top ten. Sequenced input: naive CXCR3+ CD8+ T cells from blood. The receptors were sampled from a human donor in good health. Some clones in this sample may be carry-over from other donors' samples. Each CDR3 is given with its conserved first and last residue. Some rows mark clone size as missing; the rest say once, few, many or name a class of expanded clone.

J: TRBJ1-1
V: TRBV7-2
size: -
CDR3: CASSLDGLGGMNSEPFF

J: TRBJ1-1
V: TRBV7-8
size: medium-sized
CDR3: CASSFEERDTEAFF

J: TRBJ2-6
V: TRBV18
size: -
CDR3: CASSPSGQVHSGANVLTF

J: TRBJ2-3
V: TRBV7-2
size: -
CDR3: CASSSQVAGYTDTQYF

J: TRBJ2-2
V: TRBV4-1
size: -
CDR3: CASSRITGLETGELFF

J: TRBJ1-2
V: TRBV27
size: medium-sized
CDR3: CASSQQDYYGYTF

J: TRBJ2-5
V: TRBV6-5
size: medium-sized
CDR3: CASSPGTGYETQYF

J: TRBJ2-1
V: TRBV6-6
size: -
CDR3: CASRGDLAGDNEQFF

J: TRBJ2-1
V: TRBV5-1
size: -
CDR3: CASSSRDSSYNEQFF

J: TRBJ2-2
V: TRBV29-1
size: medium-sized
CDR3: CSVEIGGELFF

J: TRBJ2-7
V: TRBV7-2
size: medium-sized
CDR3: CASSFSYEQYF

J: TRBJ2-7
V: TRBV7-9
size: medium-sized
CDR3: CASSRRDLTYEQYF

J: TRBJ2-3
V: TRBV14
size: -
CDR3: CASSRTGTGGADTQYF

J: TRBJ2-3
V: TRBV7-9
size: -
CDR3: CASSSTLTSGGVTDTQYF

J: TRBJ1-2
V: TRBV29-1
size: -
CDR3: CSVVSGSYGYTF

J: TRBJ2-7
V: TRBV29-1
size: -
CDR3: CSVVSSYEQYF

J: TRBJ2-1
V: TRBV29-1
size: -
CDR3: CSVENRNNEQFF

J: TRBJ1-1
V: TRBV29-1
size: -
CDR3: CSVLGQGAEAFF

J: TRBJ2-6
V: TRBV5-1
size: medium-sized
CDR3: CASSLVEQTGANVLTF

J: TRBJ2-3
V: TRBV6-2/TRBV6-3
size: -
CDR3: CASSRGERNTQYF

J: TRBJ2-7
V: TRBV20-1
size: medium-sized
CDR3: CSANPSRGDLYEQYF

J: TRBJ2-7
V: TRBV7-9
size: medium-sized
CDR3: CASSTSGRGTYEQYF

J: TRBJ2-7
V: TRBV9
size: medium-sized
CDR3: CASQPGSAGEQYF

J: TRBJ2-1
V: TRBV4-1
size: -
CDR3: CASRRATRYNEQFF

J: TRBJ2-2
V: TRBV7-7
size: -
CDR3: CASSPLGLAPTGELFF

J: TRBJ2-5
V: TRBV29-1
size: medium-sized
CDR3: CSVGAGGLAGGLETQYF